The T cell receptor beta chain under discussion was sequenced for a study of Graves' ophthalmopathy and Graves' hyperthyroidism. Study in general: Upon initial diagnosis and before any treatment, peripheral blood was collected. Whole-study results and caveats: Blood samples also showed most expanded thyroid clonotypes exceeding 0.001 frequency.

A remark on this clonotype: Its antigen is not known. A much bigger clone sits one base away, suggesting this may be a read error. In this CDR3 the conserved last residue, phenylalanine or tryptophan, is missing, so a read error is likely.

Other autoimmune diseases, uncontrolled infections, pregnancy or lactation ruled patients out of participation. It was from roughly 10 ml of fresh peripheral blood that the PBMCs came. Germline V gene sequence: CDR1 DFQATT, CDR2 SNEGSKA (reference sequence). V dropped 4 bases and J dropped 1 base, with 10 bases sitting between them. The length of the CDR3 is 13 residues. RNA served as the template for amplifying TCR beta CDR3 regions. The first round was an RT-PCR with HTBI primers, and the second round was a multiplex PCR. MiXCR was run by TCRdb on the multiplex PCR reads, yielding one entry per CDR3 protein. Here the sample spans about 660,000 distinct CDR3 sequences, 35% to 45% being singletons.

This TCR was recovered from an adult man with Graves' ophthalmopathy. The sample comprised peripheral blood. The chain carries TRBV20-1 and TRBJ1-1; perhaps TRBD1 as D (5 bases). DNA of the CDR3: TGCAGTGCTACGCGTAGGGGGAACACTGAAGCTTTCCTT. Protein product: CSATRRGNTEAFL.